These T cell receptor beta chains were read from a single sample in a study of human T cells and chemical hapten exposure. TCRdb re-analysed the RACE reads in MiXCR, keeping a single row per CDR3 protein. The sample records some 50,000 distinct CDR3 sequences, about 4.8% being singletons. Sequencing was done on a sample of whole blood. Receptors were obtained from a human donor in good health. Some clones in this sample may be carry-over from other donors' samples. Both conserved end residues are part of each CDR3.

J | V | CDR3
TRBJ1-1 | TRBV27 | CASSAQDRAVDTEAFF
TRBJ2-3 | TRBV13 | CASSERRESSTDTQYF
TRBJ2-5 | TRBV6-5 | CASSPEYRTVQETQYF
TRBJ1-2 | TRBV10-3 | CAISVGTGSTSGGYTF
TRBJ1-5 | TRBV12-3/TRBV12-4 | CASSTTDSNQPQHF
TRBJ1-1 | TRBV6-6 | CASSYRGYDAEAFF
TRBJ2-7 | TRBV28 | CASSITGTGRYEQYF
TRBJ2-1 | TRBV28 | CASSSQAREQFF
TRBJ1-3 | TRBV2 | CASCERRSTIYF
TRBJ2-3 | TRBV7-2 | CASSPTRLADTQYF
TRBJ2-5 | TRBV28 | CASSYRSGIPPPQETQYF
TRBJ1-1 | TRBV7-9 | CASSLGGQGLRNTEAFF
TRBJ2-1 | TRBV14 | CASSLQPSREQFF
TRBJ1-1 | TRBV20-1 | CSALRAGHLYLFF
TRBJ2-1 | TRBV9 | CASGDSRHEQFF
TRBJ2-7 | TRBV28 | CASEGSPYEQYF
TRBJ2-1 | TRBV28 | CASRPGVGPSNEQFF
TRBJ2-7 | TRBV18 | CASSPVPSSSYEQYF
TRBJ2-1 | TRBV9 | CASSARTGSSYNEQFF
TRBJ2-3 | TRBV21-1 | CASSKGGQGESRSKDTQYF
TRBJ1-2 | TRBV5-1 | CASSSGTQGGPYGYTF
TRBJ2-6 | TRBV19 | CASSWTGRQSSGANVLTF
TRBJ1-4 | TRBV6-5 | CASSYRGRANEKLFF
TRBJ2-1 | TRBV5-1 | CASGRGTSVTSRHEQFF
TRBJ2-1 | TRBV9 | CASSLGDPPYNEQFF
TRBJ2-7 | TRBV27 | CASSLSLAGLSYEQYF
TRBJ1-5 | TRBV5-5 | CASSLRGAVEGNQPQHF
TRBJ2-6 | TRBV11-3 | CASQFLGSGANVLTF
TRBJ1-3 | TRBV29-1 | CSVSSPSGNTIYF
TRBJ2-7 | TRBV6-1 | CASSPRDRGRNEQYF
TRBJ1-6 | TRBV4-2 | CASSQAYNSPLHF
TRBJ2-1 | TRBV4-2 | CASSQGTRGLAGGPYYNEQFF
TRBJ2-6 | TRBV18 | CASSPLPRGSGANVLTF
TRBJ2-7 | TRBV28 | CASSKGARSYEQYF
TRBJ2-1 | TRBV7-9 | CASSSTLAGEWDEQFF
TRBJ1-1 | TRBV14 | CASSHPTGFTEAFF
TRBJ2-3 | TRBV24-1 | CATSDFIRTSGSVDTQYF
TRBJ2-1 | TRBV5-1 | CASRLAGSSYNEQFF
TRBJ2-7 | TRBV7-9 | CASSHRDRGPEQYF
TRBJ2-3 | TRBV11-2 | CASSLRMSTDTQYF
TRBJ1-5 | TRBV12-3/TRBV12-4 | CASSWTGSNQPQHF
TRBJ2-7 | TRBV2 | CASSPGTGYEQYF
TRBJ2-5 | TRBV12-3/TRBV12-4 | CASSLPGEETQYF